What follows are 18 T cell receptor beta chains derived from one specimen sequenced in a study of beta chain features in type 1 diabetes. Findings of the study overall: When Type 1 diabetes patients were examined, their TCRB CDR3s proved moderately but significantly shorter in all four CD4+ subsets.

No antigens are known for them. Isolated RNA was reverse transcribed in full, so expressed TCRB transcripts were sequenced. TCRdb's table, derived via immunoSEQ multiplex PCR, lists solely in-frame clones and lacks some. The data show about 650,000 clones, with about an eighth seen just once and about 0.11% held by the top ten. Sequencing input: naive CD4+ T cells from blood. The receptors derive from a man aged 25 to 40 with type 1 diabetes.

V gene TRBV25-1 combines with J gene TRBJ2-7; D remains ambiguous. CDR3 length: 15 residues. The V end was cut by 0 bases, the J end by 6 bases, with 15 bases between. Germline CDR1 is MGHDK and CDR2 is SYGVNS. In DNA form, the CDR3 reads TGTGCCAGCAGTGAATATGTGGGTACTGGGCCCGAGCAGTACTTC. Translating it yields CASSEYVGTGPEQYF.

The chain has TRBV6-5 and TRBJ2-4; D is perhaps TRBD1 (6 bases). V lost 3 bases, J lost 8 bases, and 14 bases lay in between. Germline CDR1 and CDR2: MNHEY and SVGAGI. CDR3 size: 14 residues. CDR3 nucleotide sequence: TGTGCCAGCAGTTATTCGGACAGATCTGACATTCAGTACTTC. Protein: CASSYSDRSDIQYF.

There are a few counts of this clone. The chain couples TRBV4-3 to TRBJ1-2; D gene uncertain. V was shortened by 2 bases and J by 0 bases, with 13 bases between the two germline ends. This CDR3 has 16 residues. Looked up from germline, CDR1 is LGHNA and CDR2 is YSLEER. CDR3 DNA: TGCGCCAGCAGCCAACAACGGGATCAGCCTAACTATGGCTACACCTTC. Protein sequence: CASSQQRDQPNYGYTF.

J is TRBJ2-1 and V is TRBV2, with TRBD1 identical over 7 bases. The CDR3 covers 15 residues. V was pared by 4 bases and J by 3 bases, with 6 bases of the junction left unmatched. CDR1 and CDR2 from the germline V gene are SNHLY and FYNNEI. CDR3 DNA: TGTGCCAGCAGTGCCGACCGGGACAGCTACAATGAGCAGTTCTTC. Amino acids: CASSADRDSYNEQFF.

This clone has just one count. The chain has TRBV5-5 and TRBJ1-6, with a possible D match to TRBD1 (6 bases). V lost 0 bases and J 14 bases, leaving 15 bases between the germline ends. The germline V gene has CDR1 SGHKS and CDR2 YYEKEE (reference sequence). This CDR3 has 14 amino acids. This CDR3 is CASSLDTGRFSLHF. DNA of the CDR3: TGTGCCAGCAGCTTGGATACAGGGAGATTTTCCCTCCACTTT.

The V call is TRBV19, the J call TRBJ2-7; no firm D call. Trimming took off 1 base at V and 1 base at J, with 8 bases between the two ends. CDR3 length: 14 residues. CDR1 is LNHDA, CDR2 SQIVND, per germline (reference sequence). CDR3: CASSIALSSYEQYF. CDR3 bases: TGTGCCAGTAGTATAGCGCTCAGTTCCTACGAGCAGTACTTC.

This clone has more than one count but fewer than ten. The chain links TRBV6-6 to TRBJ2-1; tentatively, D is TRBD1 (7 bases). V was clipped by 2 bases and J by 7 bases, with 12 bases between them. This CDR3 is 14 amino acids long. CDR1 and CDR2 from the germline V gene are MNHNY and SVGAGI (reference sequence). CDR3 in DNA: TGTGCCAGCAGTTACGAGACAGGGAGGAATGAGCAGTTCTTC. Protein product: CASSYETGRNEQFF.

V gene TRBV4-3 combines with J gene TRBJ2-6; no clear D. The V gene's germline CDR1 is LGHNA and CDR2 YSLEER. V shed 3 bases and J shed 4 bases, with 16 bases lying between them. The CDR3 runs 17 residues. The CDR3 coding sequence is TGCGCCAGCAGCCAGCTCCCGGGCGGTGCGGGGGCCAACGTCCTGACTTTC. Its translation is CASSQLPGGAGANVLTF.

V and J are TRBV7-9 and TRBJ2-3, with TRBD2 identical over 15 bases. Germline lookup yields CDR1 SEHNR and CDR2 FQNEAQ (reference sequence). Trimming at V came to 6 bases and at J to 9 bases, leaving 4 bases not matched to a gene. CDR3 length: 14 amino acids. CDR3 protein: CASRDGTSGGTQYF. The CDR3 nucleotides are TGTGCCAGCAGAGATGGGACTAGCGGGGGGACGCAGTATTTT. Using reference TRBV7-9 and TRBJ2-3 for the parts outside the CDR3, the full variable domain is DTGVSQNPRHKITKRGQNVTFRCDPISEHNRLYWYRQTLGQGPEFLTYFQNEAQLEKSRLLSDRFSAERPKGSFSTLEIQRTEQGDSAMYLCASRDGTSGGTQYFGPGTRLTVL.

This chain links TRBV18 with TRBJ1-2, with 7 nucleotides matching TRBD1. V was pared by 3 bases and J by 7 bases, with 17 bases of the junction left unmatched. The germline V gene encodes CDR1 KGHSH and CDR2 LQKENI. CDR3 length: 17 amino acids. CDR3 bases: TGTGCCAGCTCACCCGAAAGGGACAGCTTCCTTTCGGGTGGCTACACCTTC. It encodes CASSPERDSFLSGGYTF.

The V and J genes are TRBV29-1 and TRBJ2-5; no reliable D call. Trimming took 3 bases from V and 4 from J, leaving 18 bases between them. CDR1 is SQVTM and CDR2 is ANQGSEA in the germline V gene. There are 15 residues in the CDR3. CDR3 in DNA: TGCAGCGTTGATTTCCTACCCTACCCACGAGAGACCCAGTACTTC. It is translated as CSVDFLPYPRETQYF.

This clone has only a few counts. The chain has TRBV10-2 and TRBJ1-2; possible D gene TRBD1, 5 bases. The CDR3 is 15 amino acids. CDR1 and CDR2 (germline): WSHSY, SAAADI. The V and J ends lost 0 bases and 8 bases respectively, with 16 bases between them. In nucleotides, the CDR3 is TGCGCCAGCAGTGAGTCAGACGGAGGGGCGGGAGGCTACACCTTC. Translating it yields CASSESDGGAGGYTF.

The rearrangement uses TRBV7-2 and TRBJ1-5, with TRBD1 as a possible D gene (5 bases). CDR3 length: 14 amino acids. Germline lookup yields CDR1 SGHTA and CDR2 FQGNSA. V was trimmed by 1 base and J by 6 bases, leaving 10 bases between them. This CDR3 is CASSLVPGGQPQHF. In DNA, the CDR3 is TGTGCCAGCAGCTTAGTCCCCGGGGGTCAGCCCCAGCATTTT.

This clone occurred once. The chain combines TRBV18 with TRBJ2-5; maybe TRBD1 (5 bases). The length of the CDR3 is 12 residues. Germline CDR1 KGHSH, CDR2 LQKENI. V dropped 6 bases and J dropped 8 bases, with 13 bases sitting between them. The CDR3 DNA reads as TGTGCCAGCTCCCTTACACAGGACACCCAGTACTTC. Residues: CASSLTQDTQYF.

In this sample, this clone turned up a few times. The chain uses TRBV5-1 and TRBJ2-3, with TRBD2 as a possible D gene (5 bases). Germline values: CDR1 SGHRS, CDR2 YFSETQ. This CDR3 spans 16 amino acids. Trimming pared 4 bases from V and 0 bases from J, leaving 15 bases between. The CDR3 DNA reads TGCGCCAGCAGCACGTGGACTGACCCTAGCACAGATACGCAGTATTTT. Its protein product is CASSTWTDPSTDTQYF. The full variable domain, in which reference TRBV5-1 and TRBJ2-3 provide the parts outside the CDR3, is KAGVTQTPRYLIKTRGQQVTLSCSPISGHRSVSWYQQTPGQGLQFLFEYFSETQRNKGNFPGRFSGRQFSNSRSEMNVSTLELGDSALYLCASSTWTDPSTDTQYFGPGTRLTVL.

The rearrangement links TRBV27 to TRBJ1-6; no clear D. The length of the CDR3 is 14 residues. CDR1 MNHEY and CDR2 SMNVEV come from the germline V gene (reference sequence). V lost 3 bases and J lost 7, with 10 bases in between. In DNA form, the CDR3 reads TGTGCCAGCAGTTTGGGTTTTGGAAATTCACCCCTCCACTTT. Translation gives CASSLGFGNSPLHF.

The chain uses TRBV30 and TRBJ2-7; 7 bases match TRBD1. Germline CDR1 GTSNPN, CDR2 SVGIG (reference sequence). The CDR3 loop spans 16 amino acids. Unmatched junction bases numbered 18, after V lost 5 bases and J lost 5 bases. Here the CDR3 reads CAWGGRGGQSTNEQYF. The CDR3 region has the DNA TGTGCCTGGGGAGGTAGAGGGGGACAGTCTACGAACGAGCAGTACTTC.

With respect to this clone: Other DNA sequences within the sample encode an identical CDR3. The chain joins TRBV6-5 to TRBJ1-2; D remains ambiguous. Germline V CDR1 and CDR2: MNHEY, SVGAGI. The CDR3 sequence is 13 residues long. V lost 0 bases to trimming and J lost 5 bases, with 7 bases between them. The CDR3 DNA sequence: TGTGCCAGCAGTTACTCGGGGAGATATGGCTACACCTTC. The encoded protein is CASSYSGRYGYTF.